Below are 14 T cell receptor beta chains sequenced from a single sample in a study of post-analysis software for immune sequencing data. Study-level results: Five or six TRBV segments, TRBV5-6, TRBV5-1 and TRBV20-1 among them, were found more frequent in patients than controls.

The antigens of these receptors remain unknown. Unique molecular identifiers were carried by the TCR beta cDNA libraries. TCRdb itself ran the PCR reads through MiXCR, one entry per CDR3 protein. The sample lists approximately 730,000 distinct CDR3 sequences, around 42% occurring once. The sequenced sample was blood. Every receptor here comes from a girl aged 10 to 17 with multiple sclerosis.

This clonotype has only a few counts. The chain carries TRBV15 and TRBJ1-6; D remains ambiguous. The CDR3 is 14 amino acids. Germline CDR1 is LNHNV and CDR2 is YYDKDF (reference sequence). V was clipped by 5 bases and J by 6 bases, with 11 bases between them. Here the CDR3 reads CATSGGQVNSPLHF. The CDR3 bases are TGTGCCACCAGCGGCGGGCAGGTTAATTCACCCCTCCACTTT.

This clonotype was found once. The chain recombines TRBV29-1 with TRBJ2-2; unclear D gene. Per germline, CDR1 SQVTM and CDR2 ANQGSEA. V was clipped by 2 bases and J by 1 base, with 5 bases between them. The CDR3 contains 13 residues. The CDR3: CSVETVNTGELFF. CDR3 coding DNA: TGCAGCGTTGAAACAGTGAACACCGGGGAGCTGTTTTTT.

CDR3 residues: CASSGGSGGLNQPQHF. CDR3 in DNA: TGTGCCAGCAGCGGAGGATCGGGCGGTCTCAATCAGCCCCAGCATTTT. J is TRBJ1-5 and V is TRBV9; no definite D call. Germline V CDR1 and CDR2: SGDLS, YYNGEE. The length of the CDR3 is 16 residues. V shed 3 bases and J shed 3 bases, with 16 bases lying between them.

Only a few counts were recorded for this clonotype. The chain is built from TRBV4-3 and TRBJ1-2; TRBD1 agrees at 8 bases. The V gene's germline CDR1 is LGHNA and CDR2 YSLEER. The V and J ends lost 0 bases and 7 bases, in that order; junction bases with no gene match: 13. CDR3 length: 17 amino acids. The CDR3 sequence: CASSQEARGQGVGGYTF. The DNA for the CDR3 is TGCGCCAGCAGCCAAGAGGCCAGGGGGCAGGGTGTTGGTGGCTACACCTTC.

The rearrangement joins TRBV2 to TRBJ2-1; D may be TRBD1 (5 bases). The V gene's germline CDR1 is SNHLY and CDR2 FYNNEI. Trimming cost V 2 bases and J 4 bases, with 6 bases left between them. This CDR3 region has 13 residues. The CDR3 region is CASSERQYNEQFF. CDR3 DNA: TGTGCCAGCAGTGAACGACAGTACAATGAGCAGTTCTTC. Using reference TRBV2 and TRBJ2-1 for the parts outside the CDR3, the full variable domain is EPEVTQTPSHQVTQMGQEVILRCVPISNHLYFYWYRQILGQKVEFLVSFYNNEISEKSEIFDDQFSVERPDGSNFTLKIRSTKLEDSAMYFCASSERQYNEQFFGPGTRLTVL.

The chain joins TRBV12-3 or TRBV12-4 to TRBJ2-5; weak D call: TRBD2 (6 bases). Trimming took 8 bases from V and 3 from J, leaving 13 bases between them. The CDR3 totals 13 residues. Here the CDR3 DNA reads TGTGCCAGCCGCCCGGGGAGGAAAGAGACCCAGTACTTC. Protein product: CASRPGRKETQYF.

This clonotype has a handful of counts. The rearrangement links TRBV20-1 to TRBJ2-1; a weak D match, TRBD1 (5 bases). V lost 1 base and J lost 5, with 15 bases in between. CDR1 is DFQATT and CDR2 is SNEGSKA in the germline V gene (reference sequence). The CDR3 spans 15 residues. For the CDR3, the DNA is TGCAGTGCTAGAGTCGCGACAGTGGGGAACAATGAGCAGTTCTTC. It is translated as CSARVATVGNNEQFF.

V is TRBV6-5 and J is TRBJ2-7; 13 positions agree with TRBD2. V gave up 5 bases and J gave up 6 bases; unmatched junction bases: 4. Germline assignment: CDR1 MNHEY and CDR2 SVGAGI. There are 14 residues in the CDR3. DNA of the CDR3: TGTGCCAGCAGTCCCGGGACTAGCGGGGCCGAGCAGTACTTC. Its protein product is CASSPGTSGAEQYF.

The count of this clonotype is one. CDR3 loop: CASTRTGISTDTQYF. The CDR3 DNA is TGTGCCAGCACTCGAACGGGGATTAGCACAGATACGCAGTATTTT. V gene TRBV2 combines with J gene TRBJ2-3; TRBD2 might be the D (5 bases). The V end lost 7 bases, the J end lost 0 bases, and 14 bases lay between the germline ends. Per the germline V gene, CDR1 is SNHLY and CDR2 is FYNNEI. This CDR3 has 15 amino acids.

The gene calls are TRBV15 and TRBJ2-2; possibly TRBD1 or TRBD2 for D (5 bases each). Trimming took 5 bases from V and 7 from J, leaving 11 bases between them. CDR1 and CDR2 from the germline V gene are LNHNV and YYDKDF (reference sequence). CDR3 length: 13 residues. CDR3 bases: TGTGCCACCAGCCCACGGGGCCTCGGGGAGCTGTTTTTT. It yields the protein CATSPRGLGELFF.

The J gene is TRBJ2-7, the V gene TRBV3-1, with TRBD2 identical over 7 bases. V was pared by 7 bases and J by 10 bases, with 19 bases of the junction left unmatched. The CDR3 totals 15 residues. The germline V gene has CDR1 LGHDT and CDR2 YNNKEL (reference sequence). The CDR3 DNA reads TGTGCCAGCACCGCCCGGGGGGATGGGAGAGCTGGCCAGTACTTC. Residues: CASTARGDGRAGQYF.

The CDR3 coding sequence is TGTGCCAGCACTAAGGGGGCAGGGGGTTTCAATGAGCAGTTCTTC. It translates to CASTKGAGGFNEQFF. The chain recombines TRBV6-1 with TRBJ2-1; 7 nucleotides agree with TRBD1. The V segment lost 7 bases and the J segment 6 bases; nucleotides outside the gene matches: 12. CDR1 and CDR2 (germline): MNHNS, SASEGT. This CDR3 has 15 residues.

For the CDR3, the DNA is TGTGCCAGCTCCCAGGGGGTCGGCACAGATACGCAGTATTTT. This sequence encodes CASSQGVGTDTQYF. V gene TRBV6-5 combines with J gene TRBJ2-3; 7 nucleotides line up with TRBD1. V lost 8 bases and J lost 1; bases outside the gene matches: 6. The V gene's germline CDR1 is MNHEY and CDR2 SVGAGI. There are 14 residues in the CDR3.

The rearrangement uses TRBV11-1 and TRBJ2-1; TRBD1 matches at 8 bases. CDR1 is SGHAT and CDR2 is FQDESV in the germline V gene (reference sequence). The CDR3 runs to 15 residues. The V and J ends lost 5 bases and 1 base, in that order; junction bases with no gene match: 4. The CDR3 protein is CASSIDRGSYNEQFF. CDR3 nucleotide sequence: TGTGCCAGCAGCATCGACAGGGGATCCTACAATGAGCAGTTCTTC. The whole variable domain, remainder taken from reference TRBV11-1 and TRBJ2-1, is EAEVAQSPRYKITEKSQAVAFWCDPISGHATLYWYRQILGQGPELLVQFQDESVVDDSQLPKDRFSAERLKGVDSTLKIQPAELGDSAMYLCASSIDRGSYNEQFFGPGTRLTVL.